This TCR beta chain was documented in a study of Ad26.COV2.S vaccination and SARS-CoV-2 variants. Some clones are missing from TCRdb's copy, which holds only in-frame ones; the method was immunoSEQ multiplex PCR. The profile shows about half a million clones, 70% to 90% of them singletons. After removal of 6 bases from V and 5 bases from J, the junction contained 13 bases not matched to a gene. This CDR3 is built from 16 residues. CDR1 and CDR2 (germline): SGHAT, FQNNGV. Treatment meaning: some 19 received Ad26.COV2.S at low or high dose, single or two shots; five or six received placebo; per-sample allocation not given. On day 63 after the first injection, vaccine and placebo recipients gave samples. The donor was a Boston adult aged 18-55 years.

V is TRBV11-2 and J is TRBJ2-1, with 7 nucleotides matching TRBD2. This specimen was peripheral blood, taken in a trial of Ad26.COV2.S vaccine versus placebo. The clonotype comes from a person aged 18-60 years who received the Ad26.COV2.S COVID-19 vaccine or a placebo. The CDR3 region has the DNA TGTGCCAGCAGAGGGAGCGGGGCCCTTCCCCACAATGAGCAGTTCTTC. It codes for CASRGSGALPHNEQFF. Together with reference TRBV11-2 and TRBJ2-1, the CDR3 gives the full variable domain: EAGVAQSPRYKIIEKRQSVAFWCNPISGHATLYWYQQILGQGPKLLIQFQNNGVVDDSQLPKDRFSAERLKGVDSTLKIQPAKLEDSAVYLCASRGSGALPHNEQFFGPGTRLTVL.